This TCR beta chain emerged from a study of naive and memory T cell subsets (TCRdb year 2017). Background on the whole study: An open-source, UMI-based TCR alpha and beta sequencing pipeline was applied to sorted naive and memory peripheral blood T cell subsets. The results of the functional CMV T cell responses matched the IgG serology results in every case. RNA was DNase-treated and reverse transcribed with TCR constant-region primers, mostly using SuperScript III. Paper-wide results and their limitations: TCR abundance followed a power law with an exponent that was different for naive and memory subsets but consistent across the three individuals. Single alpha or beta chain sequences, rather than paired alpha/beta receptors, were used to define clonotypes. In both CD4 and CD8 cells, the Gini index increased while Shannon and inverse Simpson diversity decreased from naive through CM, EM and EMRA. After error correction, only a single occurrence was seen for over 95% of naive TCR sequences, so much steeper abundance distributions were produced than in memory subsets. The repertoire findings for the naive and memory subsets could not be validated, as no ground truth was available. A few larger clonotypes were present in naive repertoires, particularly the CD8 repertoires, and these clonotypes were possibly memory cells re-expressing CD45RA. RNA-based TCR counts may be affected by expression changes linked to T cell activation and differentiation.

To prepare the library, UMI-ligation and nested PCR was applied. The beta constant-region primer was an equimolar mix of two oligonucleotides covering both TRBC1 and TRBC2. A single-stranded oligonucleotide containing the SP2 primer and a 12-nucleotide UMI was joined to the 3' end of the cDNA by T4 RNA ligase 1. Four rounds of PCR were used to amplify ligated cDNA, with nested alpha and beta constant-region primers being used together with the SP2 primer. The ligation reaction was kept at 16 degrees C for roughly 19-24 hours. PCR2 was usually performed as a SYBR Green qPCR and halted at a preset threshold so that over-amplification would not occur. Every purification after the first one was done using Agencourt AMPure XP magnetic beads. Libraries were quantified by Qubit and checked on a TapeStation, with a main peak expected near 650 bp. Sequencing of the pooled libraries was done on an Illumina MiSeq using v2 2x251 paired-end kits, which typically yielded roughly 0.95-2 million reads per sample. Each sample's library went into the pool at about 4.2 nM, and 5-7% PhiX was added to help with cluster recognition. In the authors' own workflow: V and J genes were assigned to Demultiplexor-processed FASTQ reads by Decombinator through tag matching, with a single base-pair mismatch being allowed. By using UMIs, Collapsinator corrected both sequencing errors and the frequency errors caused by PCR heterogeneity. CDR3Translator translated TCRs and extracted CDR3s from the conserved cysteine to the FGXG phenylalanine, flagging non-productive sequences. Gini, Shannon entropy and inverse Simpson indices were computed after subsampling the repertoires to the same number of UMI-defined TCRs. Clonotype abundance distributions were fitted to a power law by maximum likelihood within the linear range. Similar UMI counts, unique TCR numbers and clonal distributions were obtained with the pipeline and with MIGEC on one naive CD8 sample. One analysis removed from the naive repertoire any naive TCRs that were also present in any memory subset from the same donor. A set of 7,322 CMV-associated CDR3 sequences, compiled from VDJdb and a published dataset, was used to search the repertoires. TCRdb reprocessed the public reads (quality trimming at Q25 with fastp, clone calling with MiXCR) and kept in-frame beta chains. One record per CDR3 amino acid sequence lists the most common genes and DNA. These V and J calls derive from TCRdb rather than the authors' analysis. For this sample the table gives 150,000 or so distinct CDR3 sequences, of which around 15% were detected only once. The ten largest clonotypes hold 0.14% to 0.15% of the sample.

Separate amplification of TCR alpha and beta chain libraries was performed from the second PCR step onward. To determine each donor's CMV status, fresh PBMCs were stimulated overnight with CMV viral lysate, and IFNgamma production from CD4+ T cells was then assessed. CD4 T cells were positively selected using Miltenyi beads, after which CD8 T cells were positively selected from the CD4-negative fraction. Cells stained for CD3, CD4, CD8, CD45RA, CD27 and a live/dead dye were sorted on a BD Aria II into four subsets by CD45RA and CD27. Blood was obtained from three healthy volunteers, and the blood from each volunteer was fractionated into CD4 and CD8 T cells and subsequently into four differentiation subsets. About 120 ml of peripheral blood was taken from each donor, and PBMC were separated by density-gradient centrifugation on Ficoll-Paque PLUS. Sorted cells were lysed in RLT buffer, after which RNA was extracted using a Qiagen RNeasy kit and stored at -80 degrees C.

This clonotype was picked up a small number of times. Its antigen remains unidentified. One base away there is no much larger clone; base qualities are not given. From its cysteine to its phenylalanine, the CDR3 spans 18 amino acids. The kept DNA is CDR3 alone, 54 bases in frame from the first base. Clipping removes 3 bases from V and 0 bases from J, with 6 as the unmatched junction base count. Based on the germline V gene (reference sequence), the CDR1 and CDR2 sequences are DFQATT and SNEGSKA. Sequenced input: naive CD4+ T cells from blood. This sample's cell subset or site label indicates: naive T cells, CD45RA high CD27+. Rearrangement joined TRBV20-1 to TRBJ2-3, with 16 bases aligning to TRBD2. This TCR derives from a human donor in good health. The CDR3 is CSARGLAGGPVSTDTQYF. The bases read TGCAGTGCTAGGGGACTAGCGGGAGGGCCGGTGAGCACAGATACGCAGTATTTT.